Below, one T cell receptor beta chain is given with its context. This sample was included in a study of control samples from healthy donors and cancer patients. TCRdb's table, derived via immunoSEQ multiplex PCR, lists solely in-frame clones and lacks some. The profile shows around 30,000 clones, 80% to 95% of them singletons. Germline-derived CDR1 and CDR2 are SEHNR and FQNEAQ (reference sequence). V lost 1 base and J lost 6; bases outside the gene matches: 17. This CDR3 is built from 18 residues. This chain connects TRBV7-9 to TRBJ1-2, with 7 bases aligning to TRBD1. The TCR sequence derives from a middle-aged man with colorectal cancer. The sequenced sample consisted of PBMCs. The CDR3 DNA reads TGTGCCAGCAGCTTAGAGGGCGCGGGACAGCCAAACGGGGATGGCTACACCTTC. This gives the protein CASSLEGAGQPNGDGYTF.